This TCR beta chain was sequenced in a study of T cell clonality in common variable immunodeficiency. The germline V gene encodes CDR1 DFQATT and CDR2 SNEGSKA (reference sequence). CDR3 size: 14 residues. Trimming removed 5 bases at V and 0 bases at J, with 10 bases between. Using immunoSEQ multiplex PCR, the repertoire was profiled, and TCRdb retains in-frame clones only, with some absent. In total the sample includes roughly 43,000 clones, none of them seen once. This clone has ten or more counts. The CDR3 extends 3 residues past the end of the read, so its final part is completed from the germline J gene.

This chain uses TRBV20-1 with TRBJ1-4, with D uncertain. The source material was peripheral blood mononuclear cells. This TCR came from a person aged 18 to 70 in good health. The sequenced CDR3 bases are TGCAGTGCTGACGCGGGAGCAACTAATGAAAAA. As protein: CSADAGATNEK. The complete CDR3 protein is CSADAGATNEKLFF.